The next 30 T cell receptor beta chains were all read from a single sample in a study of T cell repertoires in cytomegalovirus infection (dated by TCRdb to about 2019). TCRdb records Illumina HiSeq 1500 as the sequencer. Using fastp at Q25 and MiXCR, TCRdb reprocessed the public reads and kept productive beta chains. Each CDR3 protein appears once, grouped with its most common genes and DNA. Counted in this sample were 600,000 to 700,000 distinct CDR3 sequences; around 30% of them appeared once. In total, the top ten clones hold 18% of the sample. This specimen's treatment or condition label, interpreted: in vitro stimulation with specific CMV peptide epitopes to enrich CMV-specific T cells. These receptors have no known antigen. The specimen was cultured PBMCs, collected from culture after CMV antigen stimulation. The receptors were sampled from a human donor in good health (CMV status not recorded). Some clones in this sample may be carry-over from other donors' samples.

This rearrangement joins TRBV7-8 to TRBJ2-1; D remains unclear. This CDR3 spans 15 amino acids. V was trimmed by 3 bases and J by 5 bases, leaving 14 bases between them. CDR1 is SGHVS and CDR2 is FQNEAQ in the germline V gene. For the CDR3, the DNA is TGTGCCAGCAGCTTCCCCCCGGCGAGACACAATGAGCAGTTCTTC. Amino acids: CASSFPPARHNEQFF.

This rearrangement joins TRBV19 to TRBJ1-3; D call uncertain. Trimming stripped 4 bases from V and 8 bases from J, with 12 bases between. CDR3 length equals 13 residues. Germline V gene sequence: CDR1 LNHDA, CDR2 SQIVND (reference sequence). Here the CDR3 DNA reads TGTGCCAGTAGTAGAGCAGGCGGAGACACCATATATTTT. Protein sequence: CASSRAGGDTIYF. Full variable domain (outside the CDR3, taken from reference TRBV19 and TRBJ1-3): DGGITQSPKYLFRKEGQNVTLSCEQNLNHDAMYWYRQDPGQGLRLIYYSQIVNDFQKGDIAEGYSVSREKKESFPLTVTSAQKNPTAFYLCASSRAGGDTIYFGEGSWLTVV.

V usage is TRBV5-6 and J usage is TRBJ2-3; 11 positions agree with TRBD2. V dropped 4 bases and J dropped 0; count of bases not matched to a gene: 10. The CDR3 extends over 18 amino acids. CDR1 and CDR2 (germline): SGHDT, YYEEEE. The DNA for the CDR3 is TGTGCCAGCAGCCCTTTAGCGGGGGGGCCCGGCAGCACAGATACGCAGTATTTT. It codes for CASSPLAGGPGSTDTQYF. The full variable domain, completed using reference TRBV5-6 and TRBJ2-3, is DAGVTQSPTHLIKTRGQQVTLRCSPKSGHDTVSWYQQALGQGPQFIFQYYEEEERQRGNFPDRFSGHQFPNYSSELNVNALLLGDSALYLCASSPLAGGPGSTDTQYFGPGTRLTVL.

The rearrangement links TRBV19 to TRBJ1-2; the D gene is possibly TRBD1 (5 bases). Germline CDR1 reads LNHDA; CDR2 reads SQIVND (reference sequence). V lost 10 bases to trimming and J lost 0 bases, with 9 bases between them. CDR3 size: 12 residues. CDR3 DNA sequence: TGTGCCACCGCGGGGGCTAACTATGGCTACACCTTC. Translation: CATAGANYGYTF. Supplemented by reference TRBV19 and TRBJ1-2, the full variable domain reads DGGITQSPKYLFRKEGQNVTLSCEQNLNHDAMYWYRQDPGQGLRLIYYSQIVNDFQKGDIAEGYSVSREKKESFPLTVTSAQKNPTAFYLCATAGANYGYTFGSGTRLTVV.

CDR3 sequence: CASSKYRGRETQYF. CDR3 DNA: TGTGCCAGCAGCAAATACAGGGGGAGAGAGACCCAGTACTTC. The V gene is TRBV6-5, the J gene TRBJ2-5; 8 bases are shared with TRBD1. V lost 6 bases and J lost 4; bases outside the gene matches: 7. The CDR3 length is 14 residues. Germline V gene sequence: CDR1 MNHEY, CDR2 SVGAGI.

CDR3 region: CASSFSRTLEGTEAFF. The CDR3 DNA is TGCGCCAGCAGCTTCAGCAGGACGCTCGAGGGCACTGAAGCTTTCTTT. The V call is TRBV4-1, the J call TRBJ1-1; D unclear. CDR1 is MGHRA and CDR2 is YSYEKL in the germline V gene. The CDR3 totals 16 residues. The V end lost 5 bases, the J end lost 4 bases, and 20 bases lay between the germline ends.

The chain couples TRBV28 to TRBJ2-5; 9 nucleotides match TRBD1. CDR3 length: 14 residues. V shed 4 bases, J shed 4 bases, and the junction held 4 bases outside the gene matches. The germline V gene encodes CDR1 MDHEN and CDR2 SYDVKM. This CDR3 is CASSSGQGIETQYF. The CDR3 nucleotides are TGTGCCAGCAGTTCGGGACAGGGCATAGAGACCCAGTACTTC.

This chain links TRBV4-3 with TRBJ1-4, with TRBD1 matching over 9 bases. Germline CDR1 LGHNA, CDR2 YSLEER. The CDR3 spans 16 residues. V gave up 0 bases and J gave up 7 bases; unmatched junction bases: 6. Here the CDR3 reads CASSQEWTGAPEKLFF. CDR3 nucleotides: TGCGCCAGCAGCCAAGAATGGACAGGGGCTCCTGAAAAACTGTTTTTT.

CDR3 sequence (DNA): TGCGCCAGCAGCCAAAGCCGGGACAGTTTTTACGAGCAGTACTTC. It codes for CASSQSRDSFYEQYF. The chain has TRBV4-3 and TRBJ2-7; 7 nucleotides align to TRBD1. V lost 2 bases and J lost 4; bases outside the gene matches: 8. Germline lookup yields CDR1 LGHNA and CDR2 YSLEER. The CDR3 spans 15 residues.

This chain joins TRBV2 and TRBJ2-6; D is possibly TRBD2 (6 bases). Looked up from germline, CDR1 is SNHLY and CDR2 is FYNNEI. V was shortened by 3 bases and J by 0 bases, with 18 bases between the two germline ends. CDR3 length equals 19 residues. The CDR3 DNA sequence: TGTGCCAGCAGTGATAAGGGAGGCCGGAGGAGCTCTGGGGCCAACGTCCTGACTTTC. Amino acid sequence: CASSDKGGRRSSGANVLTF.

This clonotype was recorded a few times. The chain is built from TRBV7-9 and TRBJ2-7; either TRBD1 or TRBD2 may fit D (5 bases each). This CDR3 comprises 13 residues. V was cut by 5 bases and J by 7 bases, with 15 bases left in between. Germline assignment: CDR1 SEHNR and CDR2 FQNEAQ (reference sequence). Written as DNA, the CDR3 is TGTGCCAGCAGCCGAGGGACCTTCGGGGAGCAGTACTTC. This translates into CASSRGTFGEQYF.

The count of this clonotype is one. The genes are TRBV20-1 and TRBJ2-6; D might be TRBD2 (5 bases). The V end was cut by 6 bases, the J end by 4 bases, with 19 bases between. The germline V gene encodes CDR1 DFQATT and CDR2 SNEGSKA (reference sequence). The CDR3 is 16 amino acids. This chain's CDR3 is CSATSGVSWGANVLTF. CDR3 bases: TGCAGTGCCACCTCCGGGGTATCGTGGGGGGCCAACGTCCTGACTTTC.

The V and J genes are TRBV27 and TRBJ2-1; D call uncertain. This CDR3 is built from 12 residues. The germline V and J ends were trimmed by 4 bases and 6 bases, with 7 bases remaining between them. Germline CDR1 is MNHEY and CDR2 is SMNVEV (reference sequence). CDR3 region: CASSYDLNEQFF. The CDR3 DNA is TGTGCCAGCAGTTATGACCTCAATGAGCAGTTCTTC.

There are a few counts of this clonotype. The chain links TRBV7-8 to TRBJ1-1; D call uncertain. V was cut by 6 bases and J by 1 base, with 9 bases left in between. Germline loops: CDR1 SGHVS, CDR2 FQNEAQ. The CDR3 has 13 residues. CDR3 nucleotide sequence: TGTGCCAGCAGTCAAATTGAGAACACTGAAGCTTTCTTT. Translating it yields CASSQIENTEAFF.

The rearrangement joins TRBV12-3 or TRBV12-4 to TRBJ1-2; 9 nucleotides agree with TRBD1. V dropped 5 bases and J dropped 7; count of bases not matched to a gene: 5. The CDR3 extends over 13 amino acids. CDR3 in DNA: TGTGCCAGCAGTACAGGGGGCTCACGTGGCTACACCTTC. This codes for CASSTGGSRGYTF.

This clonotype showed up many times. The rearrangement uses TRBV7-2 and TRBJ2-5; no definite D call. The CDR3 has 13 amino acids. CDR1 and CDR2 from the germline V gene are SGHTA and FQGNSA. Trimming shortened V by 3 bases and J by 0 bases, and 5 bases separated the two germline ends. CDR3 in DNA: TGTGCCAGCAGCTTTTCGGACCAAGAGACCCAGTACTTC. As protein: CASSFSDQETQYF.

This rearrangement joins TRBV2 to TRBJ2-1; 8 nucleotides line up with TRBD1. V shed 7 bases and J 6 bases; nucleotides not matched to a gene: 8. The CDR3 extends over 14 amino acids. CDR1 SNHLY and CDR2 FYNNEI come from the germline V gene. The CDR3 coding sequence is TGTGCCAGCACCCGGACAGGGAAATTCAATGAGCAGTTCTTC. It codes for CASTRTGKFNEQFF.

The chain uses TRBV2 and TRBJ2-1; no firm D call. V was trimmed by 5 bases and J by 6 bases, leaving 11 bases between them. This CDR3 spans 13 amino acids. The germline V gene has CDR1 SNHLY and CDR2 FYNNEI. This CDR3 is CASSLAFGNEQFF. CDR3 in DNA: TGTGCCAGCAGTCTTGCGTTCGGCAATGAGCAGTTCTTC.

The chain carries TRBV7-9 and TRBJ2-7; D unclear. The CDR3 is made up of 12 amino acids. V was trimmed by 5 bases and J by 7 bases, leaving 12 bases between them. The germline gives CDR1 SEHNR, CDR2 FQNEAQ (reference sequence). The CDR3 DNA reads as TGTGCCAGCAGCCCCTATGCGGATGAGCAGTACTTC. Its translation: CASSPYADEQYF.

This clonotype has just a few counts. This rearrangement joins TRBV5-4 to TRBJ2-3, with 12 bases fitting TRBD2. J was trimmed by 2 bases and V by 2 bases; bases with no gene match: 6. This CDR3 has 17 amino acids. The germline V gene encodes CDR1 SGHNT and CDR2 YYREEE (reference sequence). The CDR3 region has the DNA TGTGCCAGCAGCTTCGCCAGGACTAGCGGGGACACAGATACGCAGTATTTT. This sequence encodes CASSFARTSGDTDTQYF.

The gene calls are TRBV4-1 and TRBJ2-3; 9 bases line up with TRBD2. J gave up 7 bases and V 1 base, and 12 bases lay outside the gene matches. CDR1 MGHRA and CDR2 YSYEKL come from the germline V gene. This CDR3 has 17 amino acids. CDR3 nucleotides: TGCGCCAGCAGCCAAGCGGATGCGGGGGGGCCTCTCTATACGCAGTATTTT. Its translation is CASSQADAGGPLYTQYF.

The CDR3 coding sequence is TGCAGCGTTGAATCGGGGGTTAGTGGCTACACCTTC. Translated: CSVESGVSGYTF. V and J are TRBV29-1 and TRBJ1-2; a possible D gene is TRBD1 (5 bases). The CDR3 spans 12 residues. Germline V gene sequence: CDR1 SQVTM, CDR2 ANQGSEA. Trimming cost V 2 bases and J 7 bases, with 11 bases left between them.

The gene calls are TRBV2 and TRBJ1-6, with D maybe TRBD1 (5 bases). Germline V gene lookup returns CDR1 SNHLY and CDR2 FYNNEI. This CDR3 is built from 13 residues. V was cut by 10 bases and J by 11 bases, with 18 bases left in between. This CDR3 is CATSPGQAPPLHF. The CDR3 region has the DNA TGTGCCACCTCCCCAGGGCAGGCGCCACCCCTCCACTTT.

V and J are TRBV6-6 and TRBJ2-3, with TRBD1 matching over 7 bases. This CDR3 has 21 amino acids. CDR1 MNHNY and CDR2 SVGAGI come from the germline V gene (reference sequence). The trim removed 2 bases at V and 0 bases at J, leaving 20 bases unmatched. The CDR3 reads CASSYPKTSTRTGSSTDTQYF. The CDR3 coding sequence is TGTGCCAGCAGTTACCCTAAAACCTCTACCAGGACAGGCTCTAGCACAGATACGCAGTATTTT.

The chain links TRBV7-9 to TRBJ1-3; no definite D call. Trimming left V 5 bases short and J 3 bases short, with 14 bases between. The CDR3 consists of 15 residues. Per germline, CDR1 SEHNR and CDR2 FQNEAQ (reference sequence). This chain's CDR3 is CASSRYATLGNTIYF. The CDR3 bases are TGTGCCAGCAGCCGCTACGCAACGCTTGGAAACACCATATATTTT. Full variable domain (remainder filled in from reference TRBV7-9 and TRBJ1-3): DTGVSQNPRHKITKRGQNVTFRCDPISEHNRLYWYRQTLGQGPEFLTYFQNEAQLEKSRLLSDRFSAERPKGSFSTLEIQRTEQGDSAMYLCASSRYATLGNTIYFGEGSWLTVV.

In its sample, this clonotype was seen many times. The rearrangement uses TRBV7-2 and TRBJ1-1; D unresolved. The CDR3 spans 14 residues. CDR1 SGHTA and CDR2 FQGNSA come from the germline V gene. Trimming removed 5 bases from V and 2 bases from J, with 12 bases in between. CDR3 loop: CASSELGENTEAFF. In DNA form, the CDR3 reads TGTGCCAGCAGCGAACTGGGCGAAAACACTGAAGCTTTCTTT.

A few counts support this clonotype. J is TRBJ2-7 and V is TRBV7-2, with 10 positions matching TRBD2. With 2 bases clipped from V and 3 bases from J, the junction kept 7 bases outside the gene matches. CDR1 and CDR2 from the germline V gene are SGHTA and FQGNSA. This CDR3 is 16 amino acids long. The CDR3 sequence is CASSLYSGGPRYEQYF. The CDR3 nucleotides read TGTGCCAGCAGCTTATATAGCGGGGGGCCTCGCTACGAGCAGTACTTC. Combining the CDR3 with reference TRBV7-2 and TRBJ2-7 gives the whole variable domain GAGVSQSPSNKVTEKGKDVELRCDPISGHTALYWYRQSLGQGLEFLIYFQGNSAPDKSGLPSDRFSAERTGGSVSTLTIQRTQQEDSAVYLCASSLYSGGPRYEQYFGPGTRLTVT.

The rearrangement links TRBV20-1 to TRBJ2-1; possibly TRBD1 for D (6 bases). V was shortened by 3 bases and J by 0 bases, with 18 bases between the two germline ends. Germline assignment: CDR1 DFQATT and CDR2 SNEGSKA (reference sequence). The CDR3 has 17 residues. The DNA for the CDR3 is TGCAGTGCTAGTAGCGTGTCAGGGGATTTCTCCTACAATGAGCAGTTCTTC. Protein: CSASSVSGDFSYNEQFF.

This clonotype was recorded a few times. This chain connects TRBV12-3 or TRBV12-4 to TRBJ2-7; 9 bases match TRBD2. V was clipped by 1 base and J by 0 bases; unmatched bases: 4. This CDR3 is built from 16 residues. The DNA of the CDR3 is TGTGCCAGCAGTTTAGGGCGGGGGGGAAGCTCCTACGAGCAGTACTTC. Amino acids: CASSLGRGGSSYEQYF.

This clonotype was seen a handful of times. This sequence joins TRBV6-6 and TRBJ1-5; maybe TRBD1 (5 bases). Trimming left V 2 bases short and J 5 bases short, with 16 bases between. The length of the CDR3 is 16 residues. CDR1 and CDR2 from the germline V gene are MNHNY and SVGAGI (reference sequence). The CDR3 here is CASSYRLGGGHQPQHF. The CDR3, as DNA: TGTGCCAGCAGTTACCGGCTGGGGGGTGGGCATCAGCCCCAGCATTTT.